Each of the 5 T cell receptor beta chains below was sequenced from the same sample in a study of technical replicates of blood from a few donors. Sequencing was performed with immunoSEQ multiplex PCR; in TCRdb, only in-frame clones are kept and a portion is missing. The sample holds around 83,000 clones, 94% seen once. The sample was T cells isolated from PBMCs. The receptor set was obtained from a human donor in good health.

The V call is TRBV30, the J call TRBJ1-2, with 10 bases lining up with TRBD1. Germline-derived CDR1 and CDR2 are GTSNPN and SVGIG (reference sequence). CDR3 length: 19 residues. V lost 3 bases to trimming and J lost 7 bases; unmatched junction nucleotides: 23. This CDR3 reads CAWRRIGTGAKRAIGGYTF. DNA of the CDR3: TGTGCCTGGAGAAGAATTGGGACAGGGGCTAAGAGGGCTATCGGTGGCTACACCTTC.

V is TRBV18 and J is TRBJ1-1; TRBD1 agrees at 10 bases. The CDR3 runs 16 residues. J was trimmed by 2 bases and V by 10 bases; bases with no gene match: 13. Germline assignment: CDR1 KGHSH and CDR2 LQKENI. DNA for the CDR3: TGTGCCACCCTAGGGACCGGGACAGGGGTAAACACTGAAGCTTTCTTT. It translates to CATLGTGTGVNTEAFF.

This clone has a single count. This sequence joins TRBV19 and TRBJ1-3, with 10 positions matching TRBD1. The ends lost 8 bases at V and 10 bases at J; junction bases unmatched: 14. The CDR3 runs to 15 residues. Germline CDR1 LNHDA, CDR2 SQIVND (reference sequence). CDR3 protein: CASAVLGQGVRTIYF. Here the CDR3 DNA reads TGTGCCAGTGCCGTACTCGGACAGGGGGTACGAACCATATATTTT. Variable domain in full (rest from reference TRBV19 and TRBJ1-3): DGGITQSPKYLFRKEGQNVTLSCEQNLNHDAMYWYRQDPGQGLRLIYYSQIVNDFQKGDIAEGYSVSREKKESFPLTVTSAQKNPTAFYLCASAVLGQGVRTIYFGEGSWLTVV.

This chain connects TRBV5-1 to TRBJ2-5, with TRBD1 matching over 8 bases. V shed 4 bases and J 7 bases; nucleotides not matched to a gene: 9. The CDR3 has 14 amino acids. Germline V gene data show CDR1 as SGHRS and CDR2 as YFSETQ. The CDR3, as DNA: TGCGCCAGCAGCGGCGGACAGGGTTTAGGGACCCAGTACTTC. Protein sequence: CASSGGQGLGTQYF.

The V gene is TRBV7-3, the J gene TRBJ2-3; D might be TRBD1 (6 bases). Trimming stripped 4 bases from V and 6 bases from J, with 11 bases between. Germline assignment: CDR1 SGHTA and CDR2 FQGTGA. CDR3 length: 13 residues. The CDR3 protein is CASSSGVSDTQYF. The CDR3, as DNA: TGTGCCAGCAGCTCAGGGGTGTCCGATACGCAGTATTTT.